This TCR beta chain was identified in a study of cytomegalovirus exposure and HLA in healthy donors. Notes on this clone: The antigen remains undetermined.

PCR involved 60 Vbeta and 13 Jbeta primers. The repertoire was sequenced with immunoSEQ multiplex PCR; TCRdb's copy has only in-frame clones and lacks some. The table lists about 160,000 clones, over 75% of them singletons. Whole-study findings and limits: Among the sequence variants, a highly shared cluster was likely an artifact of sequencing. Presence/absence analyses assumed roughly uniform sequencing depth across donors, which may not hold.

After removal of 5 bases from V and 1 base from J, the junction contained 4 bases not matched to a gene. From germline, CDR1 is MNHEY and CDR2 SVGAGI. CDR3 length equals 15 residues. Sequenced sample: PBMCs. This chain uses TRBV6-5 with TRBJ2-7; 11 nucleotides agree with TRBD2. The source of this sequence is a woman aged 45-59 years in good health and CMV-seropositive. This CDR3 reads CASSPTSGASYEQYF. The CDR3 region has the DNA TGTGCCAGCAGTCCGACTAGCGGGGCATCCTACGAGCAGTACTTC.